The next 30 T cell receptor beta chains were all read from a single sample in a study of tumor-infiltrating lymphocytes in primary liver carcinoma. Extraction of RNA together with DNA used 20-30 mg of unsorted bulk tissue. Starting from roughly 0.5 ug of total RNA, TCR beta cDNA was produced with a primer in the constant region. Three nested multiplex PCR rounds of slightly modified ARM-PCR generated TCR beta libraries. Investigators reported that the first two PCR rounds, at roughly 10 cycles each, used TRBV1-TRBV30 forward primers with a C-beta reverse primer. Via MiXCR, TCRdb re-called the multiplex PCR reads, giving one row per CDR3 protein. The sample has roughly 100,000 distinct CDR3 sequences, approximately 78% seen once. The sequenced material came from liver tumor tissue from sampling region 3. Stated subset: tumor region T3, left-lateral pole. The origin of the receptors is a man in his forties or fifties with primary liver carcinoma and hepatitis B virus infection.

This clonotype was seen a handful of times. The chain uses TRBV10-3 and TRBJ2-2; 7 bases fit TRBD1. Germline values: CDR1 ENHRY, CDR2 SYGVKD. This CDR3 spans 14 amino acids. V was pared by 4 bases and J by 4 bases, with 3 bases of the junction left unmatched. The CDR3 region is CAISGAGGTGELFF. CDR3 bases: TGTGCCATCAGTGGGGCAGGGGGCACCGGGGAGCTGTTTTTT.

Concerning this clonotype itself: One end of the junction varies from germline; a read error may be responsible. The chain combines TRBV12-3 or TRBV12-4 with TRBJ1-5; unclear D gene. The CDR3 is 16 amino acids. The DNA of the CDR3 is TGTGCCAGCAGTTTAGGGAGCCAGTATAGCAATCAGCCCCACCATTTT. Residues: CASSLGSQYSNQPHHF.

This clonotype was seen once. One end of the junction is discordant with germline, which a read error may explain. The rearrangement links TRBV5-4 to TRBJ1-2, with 9 nucleotides matching TRBD1. Germline lookup yields CDR1 SGHNT and CDR2 YYREEE (reference sequence). The CDR3 sequence is 16 residues long. CDR3 residues: CASSGAHSGTGYGYNF. The CDR3 region has the DNA TGTGCCAGCAGCGGCGCCCACTCCGGGACAGGGTATGGATACAACTTC.

In its sample, this clonotype was seen once. The chain couples TRBV6-1 to TRBJ1-5; D is uncertain. Germline V gives CDR1 MNHNS, CDR2 SASEGT. The CDR3 is 16 amino acids. V dropped 8 bases and J dropped 0 bases, with 17 bases sitting between them. The CDR3 DNA follows: TGTGCCAGCCGCCCCGTGGGCAGAAATAGCAATCAGCCCCAGCATTTT. This gives the protein CASRPVGRNSNQPQHF.

To note about this clonotype: Relative to the germline gene, one junction end is altered; a read error may explain this. The rearrangement links TRBV29-1 to TRBJ1-2; TRBD1 aligns across 7 bases. CDR3 size: 15 residues. CDR1 and CDR2 (germline): SQVTM, ANQGSEA. DNA for the CDR3: TGCAGCGTGTCGGGAGAGGGGGCCGGCAACTATGGTTACACCTTC. Its protein is CSVSGEGAGNYGYTF.

The V call is TRBV5-5, the J call TRBJ1-5; D not resolved. The assigned J gene may be wrong: the sequence end matches TRBJ2-3 better. Per the germline V gene, CDR1 is SGHKS and CDR2 is YYEKEE (reference sequence). This CDR3 is 13 amino acids long. The CDR3 nucleotides are TGTGCCAGCAGCTTGGGCGAATATCAGCTCCAGTATTTT. Its protein product is CASSLGEYQLQYF.

The V gene is TRBV20-1, the J gene TRBJ2-5, with 9 bases identical to TRBD1. V dropped 6 bases and J dropped 4; count of bases not matched to a gene: 12. Germline loops: CDR1 DFQATT, CDR2 SNEGSKA (reference sequence). This CDR3 is 15 amino acids long. The CDR3 here is CSAISSRTGVETQYF. CDR3 DNA: TGCAGTGCCATAAGCTCTCGGACAGGGGTAGAGACCCAGTACTTC.

Only one count was recorded for this clonotype. Compared with germline, one end of the junction differs, possibly owing to a read error. V and J are TRBV4-2 and TRBJ2-7; D may be TRBD2 (5 bases). The germline V gene encodes CDR1 LGHNA and CDR2 YNFKEQ. CDR3 length equals 15 residues. DNA of the CDR3: TGTACCAGCAGCCAAGATAAGTGGAGCGGCTACGAGCAATACTTC. Translating it yields CTSSQDKWSGYEQYF.

Of note for this clonotype: The CDR3 end shows no conserved phenylalanine or tryptophan, and so a read error is likely. V usage is TRBV5-6 and J usage is TRBJ2-5; the match to TRBD1 covers 10 bases. The CDR3 spans 14 residues. Germline V lookup: CDR1 SGHDT, CDR2 YYEEEE. CDR3 nucleotide sequence: TGTGTCAGCAGCTTGCGGACAGGGGGAGAGACCCAGTACCTC. Translating gives CVSSLRTGGETQYL.

Concerning this clonotype: A junction boundary mismatches the germline segment, possibly from a read error. The chain uses TRBV29-1 and TRBJ2-7; perhaps TRBD2 as D (5 bases). This CDR3 comprises 15 residues. Germline V gene data show CDR1 as SQVTM and CDR2 as ANQGSEA. CDR3 nucleotide sequence: TGTAGCGTTGAAGATCCGGGTGGGAGCTCTTACAAGCAGTACTTC. Its translation is CSVEDPGGSSYKQYF.

In regard to this clonotype: A junction end diverges from the germline sequence, so it may reflect a read error. CDR3 amino acids: CATSQAPSGQNTGELFF. CDR3 sequence (DNA): TGTGCCACCAGCCAAGCCCCCAGCGGGCAGAACACCGGGGAGCTGTTTTTT. V gene TRBV4-3 combines with J gene TRBJ2-2, with D maybe TRBD2 (6 bases). CDR3 size: 17 residues. Per germline, CDR1 LGHNA and CDR2 YSLEER.

The chain uses TRBV29-1 and TRBJ2-1, with 8 bases matching TRBD1. Germline V gene lookup returns CDR1 SQVTM and CDR2 ANQGSEA. The CDR3 runs to 14 residues. Unmatched junction bases numbered 14, after V lost 7 bases and J lost 9 bases. CDR3 protein: CSGTKTGDVGEQFF. DNA for the CDR3: TGCAGCGGGACCAAGACAGGGGATGTCGGTGAGCAGTTCTTC.

Comment on this clonotype: This may arise from a read error, as a much more abundant clone is one base away. V and J are TRBV7-3 and TRBJ2-1; D is unclear. In germline, CDR1 is SGHTA, CDR2 FQGTGA. With 5 bases removed from V and 11 bases from J, the gap between germline ends came to 13 bases. The CDR3 loop spans 12 amino acids. CDR3 amino acids: CASSRGRSKQFF. The CDR3 coding sequence is TGTGCCAGCAGCCGAGGACGTAGTAAGCAGTTCTTC.

The chain is built from TRBV28 and TRBJ1-4; D might be TRBD1 (6 bases). This CDR3 comprises 14 residues. V was clipped by 11 bases and J by 8 bases, with 21 bases between them. Germline V gene lookup returns CDR1 MDHEN and CDR2 SYDVKM. The CDR3 region is CAGGTPNSREKLFF. CDR3 sequence (DNA): TGTGCCGGGGGGACACCCAATAGCAGGGAAAAACTGTTTTTT.

With respect to this clonotype: At one boundary the junction diverges from the germline segment, which might be a read error. The rearrangement uses TRBV5-6 and TRBJ2-1; the D gene is possibly TRBD2 (5 bases). CDR1 is SGHDT, CDR2 YYEEEE, per germline. This CDR3 spans 13 amino acids. The CDR3 DNA sequence: TGTGCCAACGGCTTGGACTTCTACAATGAGCAGTCCTTC. Amino acid sequence: CANGLDFYNEQSF.

On this clonotype: As the CDR3 is not closed by the conserved phenylalanine or tryptophan, this likely results from a read error. The DNA is omitted, as the CDR3 cannot be located on it reliably, and the CDR3 follows TCRdb's listing. The chain is built from TRBV11-2 and TRBJ1-1. Per germline, CDR1 SGHAT and CDR2 FQNNGV. The CDR3 is made up of 13 amino acids, end residues included. CDR3 amino acids: CASSLRGNTETFI.

About this clonotype: This may come from a read error, since a much larger clone is one base off. No conserved phenylalanine or tryptophan ends this CDR3, so it is likely a read error. The rearrangement joins TRBV2 to TRBJ1-1; TRBD1 is a possible D gene (6 bases). CDR1 is SNHLY and CDR2 is FYNNEI in the germline V gene. The CDR3 is 14 residues long. Between the trimmed V and J ends, which lost 6 bases and 3 bases, there was a span of 14 bases. CDR3 sequence: CASSQGPTDTEAFC. CDR3 DNA sequence: TGTGCCAGCAGCCAGGGGCCGACTGACACTGAAGCTTTCTGT.

To note about this clonotype: One junction end disagrees with the germline gene, perhaps due to a read error. The chain links TRBV11-2 to TRBJ2-5; the D gene could be TRBD1 or TRBD2 (5 bases each). The CDR3 spans 13 residues. The V gene's germline CDR1 is SGHAT and CDR2 FQNNGV. The CDR3 loop reads CASSARLGETQYF. CDR3 sequence (DNA): TGTGCCAGCAGCGCAAGATTGGGGGAGACACAGTACTTC.

In regard to this clonotype: One end of the junction does not line up with germline, which may come from a read error. This chain joins TRBV29-1 and TRBJ2-1, with TRBD2 identical over 14 bases. Germline CDR1 reads SQVTM; CDR2 reads ANQGSEA. This CDR3 spans 17 amino acids. CDR3 loop: CSVSGTSGSGEYNGQFF. The CDR3 DNA reads as TGCAGCGTGAGCGGGACTAGCGGGAGTGGGGAATACAATGGGCAGTTCTTC.

This clonotype showed up just a few times. The conserved closing phenylalanine or tryptophan is absent in this CDR3, likely reflecting a read error. It is unclear where the CDR3 begins or ends on the DNA, so no DNA is shown, and the CDR3 is as TCRdb lists it. The rearrangement joins TRBV6-1 to TRBJ2-6; the table's D call, TRBD1, has no DNA check behind it. From its first to its last residue, the CDR3 has 15 amino acids. Germline assignment: CDR1 MNHNS and CDR2 SASEGT. The CDR3 region is CASSPRGAGANVLIL.

In the case of this clonotype: This may come from a read error, since a much larger clone is one base off. The chain combines TRBV5-1 with TRBJ2-1; 9 bases map to TRBD2. CDR1 and CDR2 from the germline V gene are SGHRS and YFSETQ. CDR3 length: 14 amino acids. The CDR3 DNA is TGCACCAGCAGTTCGGCGGGAGGGTACAATGAGCAGTTCTTC. Protein sequence: CTSSSAGGYNEQFF.

The gene calls are TRBV12-3 or TRBV12-4 and TRBJ2-2; D is undetermined. The CDR3 length is 12 residues. This CDR3 reads CVGSLVPGELFF. CDR3 DNA: TGTGTCGGCAGTTTGGTCCCCGGGGAGCTGTTTTTT.

The chain carries TRBV29-1 and TRBJ1-1, with D hard to call. CDR1 is SQVTM, CDR2 ANQGSEA, per germline. The CDR3 sequence is 13 residues long. Trimming took 8 bases from V and 3 from J, leaving 16 bases between them. CDR3 coding DNA: TGCAGCCCTGGGAGAGGCGGCGACACTGAAGCTTTCTTT. Translated: CSPGRGGDTEAFF.

The chain employs TRBV29-1 and TRBJ1-1; 8 bases line up with TRBD1. Germline-derived CDR1 and CDR2 are SQVTM and ANQGSEA. V shed 8 bases, J shed 3 bases, and the junction held 8 bases outside the gene matches. The CDR3 has 13 residues. The CDR3 reads CSTGTGGDTEAFF. DNA for the CDR3: TGCAGCACTGGGACAGGCGGTGACACTGAAGCTTTCTTT.

Points on this clonotype: The junction does not match germline at one end; this may be a read error. The chain has TRBV28 and TRBJ2-5; the D call may be TRBD1 or TRBD2 (5 bases each). Per germline, CDR1 MDHEN and CDR2 SYDVKM. The CDR3 totals 12 residues. The chain's CDR3 is CACTGGVETQYF. In DNA, the CDR3 is TGTGCCTGCACTGGGGGAGTGGAGACTCAGTACTTC.

Note on this clonotype: Given the absence of the conserved phenylalanine or tryptophan at the CDR3 end, a read error is likely. The chain links TRBV5-1 to TRBJ2-2, with 7 bases that match TRBD1. The length of the CDR3 is 15 residues. CDR1 SGHRS and CDR2 YFSETQ come from the germline V gene. This CDR3 is CTSSDRVPNTGELFL. Here the CDR3 DNA reads TGCACCAGCAGCGACAGGGTCCCAAACACCGGGGAGCTGTTTCTT.

CDR3: CASSLSPGVYNEQYF. The CDR3 DNA sequence: TGCGCCAGCAGCTTGTCTCCGGGGGTATACAATGAGCAGTACTTC. J is TRBJ2-1 and V is TRBV5-1; D possibly corresponds to TRBD2 (6 bases). The DNA end favors TRBJ2-7, so the J call may be wrong. Germline V gene lookup returns CDR1 SGHRS and CDR2 YFSETQ. This CDR3 spans 15 amino acids.

This clonotype was detected many times. The chain links TRBV29-1 to TRBJ1-4; tentatively, D is TRBD1 (5 bases). Germline CDR1 and CDR2: SQVTM and ANQGSEA. Trimming left V 4 bases short and J 8 bases short, with 11 bases between. This CDR3 contains 12 residues. The CDR3 DNA follows: TGCAGCGTTGGGCAGAAGGGGGAAAAACTGTTTTTT. It codes for CSVGQKGEKLFF.

Details on this clonotype: Without the conserved terminal phenylalanine or tryptophan, this CDR3 likely stems from a read error. The J gene is TRBJ2-1, the V gene TRBV28, with D tentatively TRBD2 (6 bases). V gave up 8 bases and J gave up 7 bases, with 18 bases separating them. Per the germline V gene, CDR1 is MDHEN and CDR2 is SYDVKM. The length of the CDR3 is 14 residues. The CDR3 region has the DNA TGTGCCAGCCGTGGGTCGGGAGAGTATAATGAGCAGTTCTCC. It yields the protein CASRGSGEYNEQFS.

As for this clonotype: A junction boundary mismatches the germline segment, possibly from a read error. The chain couples TRBV28 to TRBJ1-5; TRBD1 is a possible D gene (6 bases). Germline assignment: CDR1 MDHEN and CDR2 SYDVKM. The CDR3 loop spans 14 amino acids. CDR3 sequence reads: CASSRTATNQPPHF. CDR3 in DNA: TGTGCTAGCAGTCGGACAGCCACTAATCAGCCTCCGCATTTT.